The 27 T cell receptor beta chains presented below share a single source sample, sequenced in a study of blood T cell repertoires in COVID-19. Some clones are missing from TCRdb's copy, which holds only in-frame ones; the method was immunoSEQ multiplex PCR. The sample records over 300,000 clones, 89% being singletons. The material sequenced was PBMCs or T cells enriched from blood (not recorded which). The origin of the receptors is a woman in her forties who had recovered from COVID-19.

The chain combines TRBV12-3 or TRBV12-4 with TRBJ2-5; maybe TRBD1 (5 bases). V was trimmed by 4 bases and J by 4 bases, leaving 10 bases between them. The CDR3 length is 13 residues. The CDR3 is CASSWVGRETQYF. The CDR3, as DNA: TGTGCCAGCAGTTGGGTGGGGCGAGAGACCCAGTACTTC.

The sample holds one count of this clone. This chain joins TRBV10-1 and TRBJ1-1; a weak D match, TRBD1 (5 bases). CDR1 is WNHNN, CDR2 SYGVQD, per germline (reference sequence). Trimming cost V 2 bases and J 3 bases, with 7 bases left between them. CDR3 length equals 13 residues. Here the CDR3 DNA reads TGCGCCAGCAGTGAGGGAGGGGACACTGAAGCTTTCTTT. Encoded protein: CASSEGGDTEAFF.

The chain links TRBV7-2 to TRBJ2-1; 7 bases map to TRBD1. With V trimmed by 5 bases and J by 5 bases, 12 bases remained unmatched. The germline gives CDR1 SGHTA, CDR2 FQGNSA. The CDR3 loop spans 16 amino acids. The CDR3 sequence: CASSLLRPGGDNEQFF. In DNA, the CDR3 is TGTGCCAGCAGCCTCCTCAGGCCAGGGGGAGACAATGAGCAGTTCTTC.

In this sample, this clone turned up once. The gene calls are TRBV19 and TRBJ2-7; tentative D call: TRBD2 (6 bases). The CDR3 consists of 15 residues. V gave up 1 base and J gave up 0 bases, with 10 bases separating them. Germline loops: CDR1 LNHDA, CDR2 SQIVND (reference sequence). The CDR3 loop is CASSIARGSSYEQYF. CDR3 sequence (DNA): TGTGCCAGTAGTATAGCCCGGGGGAGCTCCTACGAGCAGTACTTC.

On this clone itself: Distinct nucleotide sequences in the sample also encode this CDR3. The gene calls are TRBV10-3 and TRBJ2-5; 7 nucleotides line up with TRBD1. The CDR3 consists of 14 residues. CDR1 and CDR2 from the germline V gene are ENHRY and SYGVKD. V dropped 0 bases and J dropped 3; count of bases not matched to a gene: 1. DNA of the CDR3: TGTGCCATCAGTGAGTCGGGACAGAAAGAGACCCAGTACTTC. Amino acid sequence: CAISESGQKETQYF.

The rearrangement links TRBV6-2 or TRBV6-3 to TRBJ1-5; perhaps TRBD1 as D (6 bases). Trimming pared 4 bases from V and 0 bases from J, leaving 10 bases between. Germline V gene lookup returns CDR1 MNHEY and CDR2 SVGEGT. There are 15 residues in the CDR3. The CDR3 here is CASSSRQASNQPQHF. In nucleotides, the CDR3 is TGTGCCAGCAGTTCCCGACAGGCTAGCAATCAGCCCCAGCATTTT.

The chain uses TRBV5-1 and TRBJ2-2; TRBD2 might be the D (7 bases). This CDR3 region has 16 residues. Trimming stripped 0 bases from V and 2 bases from J, with 11 bases between. Germline V gene data show CDR1 as SGHRS and CDR2 as YFSETQ. CDR3 coding DNA: TGCGCCAGCAGCTTGGCCCGGGGGGCAAACACCGGGGAGCTGTTTTTT. Translated: CASSLARGANTGELFF.

On this clone: Other DNA sequences within the sample encode an identical CDR3. This sequence joins TRBV7-3 and TRBJ2-2, with 8 bases fitting TRBD2. The CDR3 covers 15 residues. J was trimmed by 4 bases and V by 3 bases; bases with no gene match: 4. Per germline, CDR1 SGHTA and CDR2 FQGTGA. CDR3 sequence: CASSLPLAGTGELFF. The CDR3 bases are TGTGCCAGCAGCTTGCCTCTAGCGGGCACCGGGGAGCTGTTTTTT. The whole variable domain, remainder taken from reference TRBV7-3 and TRBJ2-2, is GAGVSQTPSNKVTEKGKYVELRCDPISGHTALYWYRQSLGQGPEFLIYFQGTGAADDSGLPNDRFFAVRPEGSVSTLKIQRTERGDSAVYLCASSLPLAGTGELFFGEGSRLTVL.

The CDR3: CASSTQGAESYNSPLHF. CDR3 in DNA: TGTGCCAGCAGCACCCAGGGGGCGGAATCCTATAATTCACCCCTCCACTTT. V is TRBV5-4 and J is TRBJ1-6; 8 bases are shared with TRBD1. CDR3 length equals 17 residues. Trimming took 4 bases from V and 1 from J; bases not matched to a gene: 7. CDR1 is SGHNT and CDR2 is YYREEE in the germline V gene (reference sequence).

The V and J genes are TRBV28 and TRBJ2-7; 8 bases agree with TRBD1. Per germline, CDR1 MDHEN and CDR2 SYDVKM. The junction had 8 bases not matched to a gene; V was cut back by 6 bases and J by 4 bases. The CDR3 contains 14 residues. The DNA for the CDR3 is TGTGCCAGCAGGGCCAGGGGGCGTATTTACGAGCAGTACTTC. Residues: CASRARGRIYEQYF.

The chain uses TRBV6-5 and TRBJ1-2; D not certain. CDR1 and CDR2 from the germline V gene are MNHEY and SVGAGI. V was cut by 2 bases and J by 4 bases, with 11 bases left in between. This CDR3 spans 14 amino acids. The CDR3 DNA reads as TGTGCCAGCAGTTACGTCCGGGATTCCTATGGCTACACCTTC. Protein product: CASSYVRDSYGYTF.

The chain couples TRBV5-1 to TRBJ2-5, with D hard to call. Germline V gives CDR1 SGHRS, CDR2 YFSETQ. V was trimmed by 5 bases and J by 1 base, leaving 9 bases between them. The CDR3 has 13 residues. As DNA, the CDR3 is TGCGCCAGCAGATTAGATGGCCAAGAGACCCAGTACTTC. Its protein is CASRLDGQETQYF. Based on the CDR3 plus reference TRBV5-1 and TRBJ2-5, the full variable domain is KAGVTQTPRYLIKTRGQQVTLSCSPISGHRSVSWYQQTPGQGLQFLFEYFSETQRNKGNFPGRFSGRQFSNSRSEMNVSTLELGDSALYLCASRLDGQETQYFGPGTRLLVL.

The chain employs TRBV29-1 and TRBJ1-1, with 9 bases lining up with TRBD1. In germline, CDR1 is SQVTM, CDR2 ANQGSEA. This CDR3 is built from 13 residues. The J segment lost 5 bases and the V segment lost 7 bases, leaving 8 bases of the junction unmatched. The CDR3 sequence is CSALDRGGTEAFF. The CDR3 nucleotides read TGCAGCGCCCTGGACAGGGGAGGTACTGAAGCTTTCTTT.

The rearrangement joins TRBV7-9 to TRBJ2-7; D possibly corresponds to TRBD2 (6 bases). The V gene lost 0 bases and the J gene lost 0 bases, with 21 bases spanning the gap. The CDR3 is made up of 19 amino acids. Germline CDR1 and CDR2: SEHNR and FQNEAQ (reference sequence). CDR3 in DNA: TGTGCCAGCAGCTTAGCGTATGTTTCCCGGGACTCGAGCTCCTACGAGCAGTACTTC. This sequence encodes CASSLAYVSRDSSSYEQYF.

Only one count was recorded for this clone. The chain links TRBV24-1 to TRBJ2-1; D uncertain. V lost 5 bases and J lost 8, with 6 bases in between. Per germline, CDR1 KGHDR and CDR2 SFDVKD. CDR3 size: 11 residues. DNA of the CDR3: TGTGCCACCAGTGCCCTCCATGAGCAGTTCTTC. Translated, it gives CATSALHEQFF.

This chain uses TRBV7-3 with TRBJ2-3; D remains unclear. Trimming removed 5 bases at V and 1 base at J, with 10 bases between. The length of the CDR3 is 14 residues. Germline assignment: CDR1 SGHTA and CDR2 FQGTGA. CDR3 loop: CASSPTHGTDTQYF. Written as DNA, the CDR3 is TGTGCCAGCAGCCCAACTCACGGCACAGATACGCAGTATTTT.

The CDR3 DNA follows: TGTGCCAGTAGTAAATACAGGGAAGGGAACACTGAAGCTTTCTTT. Residues: CASSKYREGNTEAFF. The chain recombines TRBV19 with TRBJ1-1, with D perhaps matching TRBD1 (6 bases). The V gene lost 4 bases and the J gene lost 1 base, with 13 bases spanning the gap. The germline gives CDR1 LNHDA, CDR2 SQIVND (reference sequence). The CDR3 contains 15 residues.

The chain combines TRBV30 with TRBJ1-2; 9 positions match TRBD1. The CDR3 is made up of 14 amino acids. The germline V gene has CDR1 GTSNPN and CDR2 SVGIG (reference sequence). The J segment lost 4 bases and the V segment lost 8 bases, leaving 11 bases of the junction unmatched. This chain's CDR3 is CARLTRQGGYGYTF. Written as DNA, the CDR3 is TGTGCCCGACTGACTCGACAGGGGGGCTATGGCTACACCTTC.

The chain couples TRBV19 to TRBJ1-5; possible D gene TRBD1, 5 bases. Trimming shortened V by 7 bases and J by 7 bases, and 32 bases separated the two germline ends. CDR3 length: 19 residues. Germline V CDR1 and CDR2: LNHDA, SQIVND (reference sequence). This CDR3 is CASTNAAAYRPQGIQPQHF. CDR3 DNA sequence: TGTGCCAGTACTAATGCCGCCGCTTACAGGCCCCAGGGTATCCAGCCCCAGCATTTT.

This clone appeared once. It is likely a read error: a sequence one base away is far more abundant. This chain connects TRBV7-6 to TRBJ2-7; D unclear. Looked up from germline, CDR1 is SGHVS and CDR2 is FNYEAQ. V was cut by 4 bases and J by 2 bases, with 3 bases left in between. The CDR3 is 11 amino acids. The CDR3 coding sequence is TGTGCCAGCAGCTCAACCTACGAGCAGTACTTC. It codes for CASSSTYEQYF.

The chain recombines TRBV28 with TRBJ2-3, with D perhaps matching TRBD2 (5 bases). Germline CDR1 reads MDHEN; CDR2 reads SYDVKM. This CDR3 has 16 amino acids. Trimming shortened V by 8 bases and J by 1 base, and 19 bases separated the two germline ends. The CDR3 DNA reads TGTGCCAGCGCCGATCGCTCCGGGGAAGGCACAGATACGCAGTATTTT. It specifies CASADRSGEGTDTQYF. The full variable domain, in which reference TRBV28 and TRBJ2-3 provide the parts outside the CDR3, is DVKVTQSSRYLVKRTGEKVFLECVQDMDHENMFWYRQDPGLGLRLIYFSYDVKMKEKGDIPEGYSVSREKKERFSLILESASTNQTSMYLCASADRSGEGTDTQYFGPGTRLTVL.

The genes are TRBV27 and TRBJ2-3, with D tentatively TRBD1 (6 bases). Trimming took off 2 bases at V and 2 bases at J, with 8 bases between the two ends. Germline CDR1 is MNHEY and CDR2 is SMNVEV (reference sequence). The CDR3 is 14 amino acids. CDR3 residues: CASSLPGVTDTQYF. The CDR3, as DNA: TGTGCCAGCAGTTTACCAGGGGTCACAGATACGCAGTATTTT.

V is TRBV7-3 and J is TRBJ2-1, with 10 bases matching TRBD2. J was trimmed by 6 bases and V by 1 base; bases with no gene match: 6. Germline-derived CDR1 and CDR2 are SGHTA and FQGTGA. The CDR3 is made up of 16 amino acids. CDR3 in amino acids: CASSLILSGGVNEQFF. DNA of the CDR3: TGTGCCAGCAGCTTAATACTGAGCGGGGGGGTCAATGAGCAGTTCTTC. Full variable domain (missing parts from reference TRBV7-3 and TRBJ2-1): GAGVSQTPSNKVTEKGKYVELRCDPISGHTALYWYRQSLGQGPEFLIYFQGTGAADDSGLPNDRFFAVRPEGSVSTLKIQRTERGDSAVYLCASSLILSGGVNEQFFGPGTRLTVL.

This chain links TRBV7-2 with TRBJ1-6; TRBD1 matches 7 bases. The CDR3 totals 14 residues. In germline, CDR1 is SGHTA, CDR2 FQGNSA. Trimming cost V 6 bases and J 9 bases; bases outside gene matches: 8. CDR3 in DNA: TGTGCCAGCAGACCTACAGGGGCGGGTTCACCCCTCCACTTT. Translated, it gives CASRPTGAGSPLHF.

The chain joins TRBV11-3 to TRBJ1-6, with TRBD1 as a possible D gene (5 bases). The CDR3 contains 14 residues. The germline V gene has CDR1 SGHNT and CDR2 YENEEA. V lost 6 bases and J 4 bases, leaving 10 bases between the germline ends. CDR3 sequence (DNA): TGTGCCAGCAGTTACGACAGTTATAATTCACCCCTCCACTTT. As protein: CASSYDSYNSPLHF.

The chain joins TRBV28 to TRBJ2-7; D might be TRBD1 (6 bases). Germline CDR1 reads MDHEN; CDR2 reads SYDVKM. Trimming left V 5 bases short and J 11 bases short, with 13 bases between. This CDR3 comprises 11 residues. The CDR3 reads CASSETGSKYF. The CDR3 DNA reads as TGTGCCAGCAGTGAGACAGGATCGAAGTACTTC.

The chain carries TRBV12-5 and TRBJ2-2; tentative D call: TRBD2 (6 bases). V was clipped by 2 bases and J by 1 base, with 8 bases between them. The CDR3 length is 15 residues. CDR1 LGHNT and CDR2 FRNRAP come from the germline V gene. The CDR3 here is CASGLWRGNTGELFF. CDR3 DNA: TGTGCTAGTGGTTTGTGGCGGGGGAACACCGGGGAGCTGTTTTTT.